The clone carrying this T cell receptor beta chain showed up just a few times. This sample is part of a study of OX40 agonist ivuxolimab in advanced cancers. As for the study in general: The study reported partial responses in three patients: one hepatocellular carcinoma, two cutaneous melanoma.

The CDR3 covers 15 residues. Trimming took 4 bases from V and 7 from J; bases not matched to a gene: 9. CDR1 and CDR2 (germline): SGHNT, YYREEE (reference sequence). Autoimmune disease history or systemic immunosuppression led to patient exclusion. The data were produced by immunoSEQ multiplex PCR, yet TCRdb's version contains in-frame clones alone and is incomplete. The table includes approximately 68,000 clones, about 89% detected once. The sequenced sample was CD4+ or CD8+ T cells sorted from blood, obtained in a trial of the OX40 agonist ivuxolimab. This sequence originates from an adult with an advanced solid tumor such as melanoma, head and neck, liver or kidney cancer. V gene TRBV5-4 combines with J gene TRBJ1-2, with 11 bases fitting TRBD1. CDR3 protein: CASSGGRGTGGGYTF. CDR3 coding DNA: TGTGCCAGCAGCGGGGGCCGGGGGACAGGGGGTGGCTACACCTTC.